This TCR beta chain was profiled in a study of response to subunit inactivated influenza vaccine. Study results and limitations: A suggestion made by the authors is that each seasonal influenza vaccination recruits few new T cells.

With respect to this clonotype: Its target is not known.

TCRdb fed the RT-PCR reads into MiXCR, producing one record per CDR3 protein. Of 300,000 to 350,000 distinct CDR3 sequences in the sample, around a fifth are singletons; the top ten hold 10%. V lost 4 bases and J lost 2, with 12 bases in between. Germline V gene lookup returns CDR1 MNHEY and CDR2 SVGEGT. CDR3 length: 15 residues. The J gene is TRBJ1-5, the V gene TRBV6-2 or TRBV6-3, with D tentatively TRBD1 (6 bases). The source is a man between 50 and 75 years old who received an inactivated influenza vaccine. Sequences were derived from PBMCs from blood, sampled around 22 months after vaccination. CDR3 bases: TGTGCCAGCAGTTCGGACAGCTCGGGCAATCAGCCCCAGCATTTT. It is translated as CASSSDSSGNQPQHF.